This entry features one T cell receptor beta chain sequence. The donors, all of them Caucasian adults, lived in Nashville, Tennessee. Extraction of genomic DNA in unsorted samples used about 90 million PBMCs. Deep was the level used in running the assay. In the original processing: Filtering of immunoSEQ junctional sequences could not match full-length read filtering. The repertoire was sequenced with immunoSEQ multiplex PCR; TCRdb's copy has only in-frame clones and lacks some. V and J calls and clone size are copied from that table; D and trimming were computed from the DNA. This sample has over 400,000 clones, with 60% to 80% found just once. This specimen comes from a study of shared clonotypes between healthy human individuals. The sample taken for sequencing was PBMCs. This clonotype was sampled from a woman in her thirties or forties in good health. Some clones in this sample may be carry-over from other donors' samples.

The DNA for the CDR3 is TGCGCCAGCAGCTTGGTCGCGGGGGAGCAGTTCTTC. Translating gives CASSLVAGEQFF. This rearrangement joins TRBV5-1 to TRBJ2-1; tentative D call: TRBD2 (6 bases). Germline V lookup: CDR1 SGHRS, CDR2 YFSETQ. This CDR3 is 12 amino acids long. Deletions cut 0 bases from V and 10 bases from J, with 8 bases between.